This T cell receptor beta chain derives from a study of OX40 agonist ivuxolimab in advanced cancers. Study-level background: Past anti-PD-1, anti-PD-L1 or anti-CTLA-4 therapy was accepted, and 35% to 45% had received some.

Note on this clone: No antigen is known for it.

Repertoires were generated with immunoSEQ multiplex PCR, while TCRdb's copy carries only in-frame clones and drops some. The sample lists about 48,000 clones, about three quarters occurring once. This CDR3 has 14 amino acids. Per the germline V gene, CDR1 is MNHEY and CDR2 is SVGAGI. With 0 bases removed from V and 7 bases from J, the gap between germline ends came to 9 bases. General study findings and limits: Mean expanded clone counts were higher in CD8+ than CD4+ T cells. Dose levels from 0.1 to 3.0 mg/kg saw CD4+ and CD8+ blood T cells expand clonally by week 6. Among the nonresponders, some also had low normalized T-cell clonal expansion.

Sequencing used CD4+ or CD8+ T cells sorted from blood, obtained in a trial of the OX40 agonist ivuxolimab. The TCR sequence derives from an adult with an advanced solid tumor such as melanoma, head and neck, liver or kidney cancer. The rearrangement links TRBV6-5 to TRBJ1-4; D may be TRBD1 (5 bases). CDR3 protein: CASSYSGVREKLFF. CDR3 nucleotides: TGTGCCAGCAGTTACTCGGGGGTTCGTGAAAAACTGTTTTTT.